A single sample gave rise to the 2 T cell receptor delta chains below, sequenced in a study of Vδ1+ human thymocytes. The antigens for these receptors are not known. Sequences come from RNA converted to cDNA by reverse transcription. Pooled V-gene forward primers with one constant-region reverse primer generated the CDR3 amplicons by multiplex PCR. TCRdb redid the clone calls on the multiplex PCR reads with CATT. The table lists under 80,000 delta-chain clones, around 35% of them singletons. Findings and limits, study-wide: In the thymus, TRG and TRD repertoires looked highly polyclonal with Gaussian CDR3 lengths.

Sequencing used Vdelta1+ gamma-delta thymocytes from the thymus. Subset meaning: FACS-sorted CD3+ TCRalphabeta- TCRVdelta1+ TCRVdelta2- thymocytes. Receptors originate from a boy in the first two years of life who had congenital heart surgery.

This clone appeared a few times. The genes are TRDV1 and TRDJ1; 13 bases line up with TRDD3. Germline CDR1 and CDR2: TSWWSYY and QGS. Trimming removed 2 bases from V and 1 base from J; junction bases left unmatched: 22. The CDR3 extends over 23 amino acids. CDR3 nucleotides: TGTGCTCTTGGGGAATTGTGCCCCCTTGTGACAACTGGGGGATACGGGAGCACCGATAAACTCATCTTT. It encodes CALGELCPLVTTGGYGSTDKLIF.

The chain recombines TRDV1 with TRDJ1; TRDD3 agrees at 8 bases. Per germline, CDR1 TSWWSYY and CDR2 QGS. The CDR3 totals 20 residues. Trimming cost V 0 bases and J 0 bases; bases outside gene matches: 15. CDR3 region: CALGELGSGWGIPHTDKLIF. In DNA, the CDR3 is TGTGCTCTTGGGGAACTGGGAAGTGGGTGGGGGATCCCCCACACCGATAAACTCATCTTT.